A single sample is the source of the 28 T cell receptor beta chains below, sequenced in a study of OX40 agonist ivuxolimab in advanced cancers. The assay was immunoSEQ multiplex PCR, and TCRdb's table has in-frame clones only and misses some. The table has roughly 74,000 clones, about 87% seen once. This specimen consisted of CD4+ or CD8+ T cells sorted from blood, obtained in a trial of the OX40 agonist ivuxolimab. The receptors derive from an adult with an advanced solid tumor such as melanoma, head and neck, liver or kidney cancer.

The chain carries TRBV30 and TRBJ1-5; 10 bases agree with TRBD1. CDR1 and CDR2 (germline): GTSNPN, SVGIG (reference sequence). J gave up 6 bases and V 2 bases, and 16 bases lay outside the gene matches. The CDR3 has 18 residues. CDR3 DNA: TGTGCCTGGAGTCCCATGGGACAGGGGAGGATGGTGGGTCAGCCCCAGCATTTT. Residues: CAWSPMGQGRMVGQPQHF.

The rearrangement uses TRBV7-2 and TRBJ2-7, with 9 nucleotides matching TRBD2. CDR1 is SGHTA and CDR2 is FQGNSA in the germline V gene. J gave up 4 bases and V 5 bases, and 9 bases lay outside the gene matches. The CDR3 contains 15 residues. CDR3 region: CASSPQSGRSYEQYF. DNA of the CDR3: TGTGCCAGCAGCCCCCAAAGCGGGAGGTCGTACGAGCAGTACTTC.

This sequence joins TRBV5-1 and TRBJ2-7; D remains unclear. V was cut by 0 bases and J by 0 bases, with 7 bases left in between. This CDR3 has 14 amino acids. The germline V gene has CDR1 SGHRS and CDR2 YFSETQ. The CDR3 spells CASSLGGVSYEQYF. Here the CDR3 DNA reads TGCGCCAGCAGCTTGGGTGGCGTCTCCTACGAGCAGTACTTC.

The CDR3 DNA reads TGCGCCAGCAGCTCTACTTCACAGGGTTTCACAGATACGCAGTATTTT. Residues: CASSSTSQGFTDTQYF. The chain uses TRBV5-1 and TRBJ2-3; weak D call: TRBD1 (6 bases). The ends were cut back, 3 bases at V and 2 bases at J, with 16 bases in the middle. Germline CDR1 is SGHRS and CDR2 is YFSETQ. This CDR3 region has 16 residues.

The CDR3 spells CASSPSVTYNEQFF. The CDR3 DNA follows: TGTGCCAGCAGTCCTAGCGTTACCTACAATGAGCAGTTCTTC. The rearrangement links TRBV6-6 to TRBJ2-1, with a weak D call TRBD2 (6 bases). V was pared by 5 bases and J by 2 bases, with 10 bases between. The V gene's germline CDR1 is MNHNY and CDR2 SVGAGI (reference sequence). This CDR3 region has 14 residues.

The chain has TRBV19 and TRBJ2-5; 8 nucleotides agree with TRBD2. The V gene's germline CDR1 is LNHDA and CDR2 SQIVND (reference sequence). CDR3 size: 14 residues. V lost 6 bases and J lost 7; bases outside the gene matches: 10. CDR3 in amino acids: CASRPGLVRGTQYF. CDR3 nucleotides: TGTGCCAGTAGACCGGGACTAGTCAGGGGGACCCAGTACTTC. The whole variable domain, filled in from reference TRBV19 and TRBJ2-5, reads DGGITQSPKYLFRKEGQNVTLSCEQNLNHDAMYWYRQDPGQGLRLIYYSQIVNDFQKGDIAEGYSVSREKKESFPLTVTSAQKNPTAFYLCASRPGLVRGTQYFGPGTRLLVL.

The chain links TRBV18 to TRBJ2-1, with D possibly matching TRBD2 (5 bases). The germline gives CDR1 KGHSH, CDR2 LQKENI. The V and J ends lost 5 bases and 7 bases respectively, with 12 bases between them. The CDR3 has 13 amino acids. The CDR3 loop is CASSKSGRNEQFF. In nucleotides, the CDR3 is TGTGCCAGCTCAAAAAGCGGTAGGAATGAGCAGTTCTTC.

The gene calls are TRBV18 and TRBJ2-1; tentatively, D is TRBD1 (7 bases). Germline CDR1 and CDR2: KGHSH and LQKENI. Between the trimmed V and J ends, which lost 6 bases and 3 bases, there was a span of 12 bases. The CDR3 is 14 residues long. The CDR3 nucleotides read TGTGCCAGCTCGCGGGACAGAGACTACAATGAGCAGTTCTTC. It yields the protein CASSRDRDYNEQFF.

The CDR3 DNA follows: TGTGCCAGCAGCGTAGCAGGGGTCAATTCCTACAATGAGCAGTTCTTC. Amino acids: CASSVAGVNSYNEQFF. The V call is TRBV9, the J call TRBJ2-1, with D possibly matching TRBD1 (6 bases). Trimming took off 0 bases at V and 1 base at J, with 11 bases between the two ends. Looked up from germline, CDR1 is SGDLS and CDR2 is YYNGEE. CDR3 length equals 16 residues.

This chain connects TRBV6-1 to TRBJ1-4; a weak D match, TRBD1 (5 bases). Trimming removed 0 bases at V and 8 bases at J, with 16 bases between. The CDR3 runs to 16 residues. Germline CDR1 MNHNS, CDR2 SASEGT. The CDR3, as DNA: TGTGCCAGCAGTGAAGCGCGGGGGGTGTCACGGGAAAAACTGTTTTTT. Amino acids: CASSEARGVSREKLFF.

The gene calls are TRBV9 and TRBJ2-3, with D perhaps being TRBD1 or TRBD2 (7 bases each). The V end was cut by 4 bases, the J end by 4 bases, with 19 bases between. The germline V gene has CDR1 SGDLS and CDR2 YYNGEE. This CDR3 is 16 amino acids long. The CDR3 coding sequence is TGTGCCAGCAGCACGACAGGGAGGGGTTCCCCAGATACGCAGTATTTT. Residues: CASSTTGRGSPDTQYF.

This clone was recorded only once. V usage is TRBV28 and J usage is TRBJ2-6; D gene unclear. The CDR3 totals 13 residues. The germline gives CDR1 MDHEN, CDR2 SYDVKM. V gave up 7 bases and J gave up 4 bases, with 8 bases separating them. The CDR3 reads CASMNGGANVLTF. In nucleotides, the CDR3 is TGTGCCAGCATGAATGGGGGGGCCAACGTCCTGACTTTC.

The V gene is TRBV21-1, the J gene TRBJ2-7; the table's D call, TRBD2, has no DNA check behind it. TRBV21-1 is recorded as a pseudogene. CDR3 length: 14 residues. CDR3 sequence (DNA): TGTGCCAGCAGCAAAGCGGGGGGGGCATGGGAGCAGTACTTC. Protein sequence: CASSKAGGAWEQYF.

This sequence joins TRBV6-1 and TRBJ1-1; D not certain. The germline CDR1 and CDR2 sequences are MNHNS and SASEGT. The V gene lost 5 bases and the J gene lost 1 base, with 11 bases spanning the gap. This CDR3 comprises 14 residues. In nucleotides, the CDR3 is TGTGCCAGCAGTTTGGCTGTAGGGAACACTGAAGCTTTCTTT. This codes for CASSLAVGNTEAFF.

CDR3 sequence reads: CASSEGLAGGYQETQYF. For the CDR3, the DNA is TGTGCCAGCAGCGAGGGACTAGCGGGGGGGTACCAAGAGACCCAGTACTTC. This chain links TRBV5-4 with TRBJ2-5; 16 bases align to TRBD2. The CDR3 has 17 residues. Germline V gives CDR1 SGHNT, CDR2 YYREEE (reference sequence). After removal of 4 bases from V and 0 bases from J, the junction contained 3 bases not matched to a gene.

J is TRBJ1-5 and V is TRBV30, with D uncertain. The CDR3 is 13 amino acids. Germline V gene lookup returns CDR1 GTSNPN and CDR2 SVGIG (reference sequence). With 3 bases removed from V and 2 bases from J, the gap between germline ends came to 8 bases. DNA for the CDR3: TGTGCCTGGAGCAGAATGGGCAATCAGCCCCAGCATTTT. Encoded protein: CAWSRMGNQPQHF.

This rearrangement joins TRBV30 to TRBJ2-5; 9 bases align to TRBD1. Looked up from germline, CDR1 is GTSNPN and CDR2 is SVGIG (reference sequence). J was trimmed by 9 bases and V by 5 bases; bases with no gene match: 7. The CDR3 is made up of 12 amino acids. CDR3 protein: CAWRQGGGPQYF. The CDR3 DNA follows: TGTGCCTGGCGACAGGGGGGAGGGCCCCAGTACTTC.

This sequence joins TRBV5-4 and TRBJ2-5; the D gene is possibly TRBD2 (6 bases). Germline V gene sequence: CDR1 SGHNT, CDR2 YYREEE (reference sequence). The CDR3 contains 15 residues. Trimming stripped 5 bases from V and 4 bases from J, with 18 bases between. The CDR3 protein is CASSPGVVGGETQYF. CDR3 bases: TGTGCCAGCAGTCCGGGAGTAGTAGGAGGAGAGACCCAGTACTTC.

CDR3 nucleotides: TGTGCCAGCAGCTTGGCCAGGGTTTACGCCGGGGAGCTGTTTTTT. It specifies CASSLARVYAGELFF. The chain employs TRBV11-2 and TRBJ2-2; possibly TRBD1 for D (5 bases). V was cut by 3 bases and J by 6 bases, with 14 bases left in between. This CDR3 is 15 amino acids long. The germline gives CDR1 SGHAT, CDR2 FQNNGV.

This sequence joins TRBV19 and TRBJ2-3; 7 bases are shared with TRBD2. This CDR3 contains 15 residues. Germline-derived CDR1 and CDR2 are LNHDA and SQIVND (reference sequence). V was pared by 3 bases and J by 1 base, with 4 bases of the junction left unmatched. The CDR3 sequence: CASSMTAGGTDTQYF. CDR3 nucleotide sequence: TGTGCCAGTAGTATGACGGCGGGGGGCACAGATACGCAGTATTTT.

In its sample, this clone was seen a few times. This sequence joins TRBV6-1 and TRBJ1-4; TRBD1 is a possible D gene (5 bases). The CDR3 runs to 14 residues. Germline V gene lookup returns CDR1 MNHNS and CDR2 SASEGT. V gave up 1 base and J gave up 4 bases, with 7 bases separating them. The CDR3 sequence is CASSEGGLNEKLFF. CDR3 DNA: TGTGCCAGCAGTGAAGGGGGCCTTAATGAAAAACTGTTTTTT.

Only one count was recorded for this clone. The CDR3 region is CASKREETQYF. DNA of the CDR3: TGTGCTAGTAAGAGGGAAGAGACCCAGTACTTC. The J gene is TRBJ2-5, the V gene TRBV12-5, with D perhaps matching TRBD2 (5 bases). V lost 8 bases and J lost 3, with 7 bases in between. From germline, CDR1 is LGHNT and CDR2 FRNRAP. This CDR3 has 11 amino acids. The entire variable domain, with the rest obtained from reference TRBV12-5 and TRBJ2-5, is as follows: DARVTQTPRHKVTEMGQEVTMRCQPILGHNTVFWYRQTMMQGLELLAYFRNRAPLDDSGMPKDRFSAEMPDATLATLKIQPSEPRDSAVYFCASKREETQYFGPGTRLLVL.

This sequence joins TRBV9 and TRBJ2-2; D ambiguous. Germline CDR1 and CDR2: SGDLS and YYNGEE. V was pared by 0 bases and J by 7 bases, with 13 bases between. The CDR3 extends over 15 amino acids. CDR3 nucleotide sequence: TGTGCCAGCAGCGTAGCTCAAGGTCATAACGGGGAGCTGTTTTTT. Protein: CASSVAQGHNGELFF.

The chain employs TRBV5-1 and TRBJ2-1; 8 positions agree with TRBD2. V shed 1 base and J 4 bases; nucleotides not matched to a gene: 10. The CDR3 consists of 17 residues. Per germline, CDR1 SGHRS and CDR2 YFSETQ. CDR3 region: CASSLFLAGSSYNEQFF. The CDR3 region has the DNA TGCGCCAGCAGCTTGTTCCTAGCGGGTTCTAGTTACAATGAGCAGTTCTTC.

The rearrangement joins TRBV18 to TRBJ2-2; weak D call: TRBD1 (5 bases). The length of the CDR3 is 14 residues. Germline V lookup: CDR1 KGHSH, CDR2 LQKENI. With 3 bases removed from V and 4 bases from J, the gap between germline ends came to 9 bases. CDR3 sequence reads: CASSPAGITGELFF. The DNA for the CDR3 is TGTGCCAGCTCACCTGCAGGGATCACCGGGGAGCTGTTTTTT.

This chain joins TRBV4-3 and TRBJ2-7; TRBD1 agrees at 10 bases. The CDR3 sequence is 14 residues long. Germline loops: CDR1 LGHNA, CDR2 YSLEER. Trimming at V came to 4 bases and at J to 4 bases, leaving 4 bases not matched to a gene. CDR3: CASSRDRGPYEQYF. CDR3 nucleotides: TGCGCCAGCAGCCGGGACAGGGGCCCTTACGAGCAGTACTTC.

This clone has just one count. The chain uses TRBV7-3 and TRBJ1-4, with 7 bases matching TRBD1. V dropped 5 bases and J dropped 4; count of bases not matched to a gene: 4. CDR1 SGHTA and CDR2 FQGTGA come from the germline V gene. The CDR3 spans 14 residues. The CDR3 nucleotides read TGTGCCAGCAGCCAAGGGGGCGTTAATGAAAAACTGTTTTTT. It yields the protein CASSQGGVNEKLFF.

The sample holds one count of this clone. This sequence joins TRBV28 and TRBJ1-3; D gene uncertain. The CDR3 is made up of 16 amino acids. The germline V gene encodes CDR1 MDHEN and CDR2 SYDVKM. Trimming took 1 base from V and 0 from J, leaving 10 bases between them. In DNA form, the CDR3 reads TGTGCCAGCAGTTTATCCCGGGGAAGCTCTGGAAACACCATATATTTT. Residues: CASSLSRGSSGNTIYF.